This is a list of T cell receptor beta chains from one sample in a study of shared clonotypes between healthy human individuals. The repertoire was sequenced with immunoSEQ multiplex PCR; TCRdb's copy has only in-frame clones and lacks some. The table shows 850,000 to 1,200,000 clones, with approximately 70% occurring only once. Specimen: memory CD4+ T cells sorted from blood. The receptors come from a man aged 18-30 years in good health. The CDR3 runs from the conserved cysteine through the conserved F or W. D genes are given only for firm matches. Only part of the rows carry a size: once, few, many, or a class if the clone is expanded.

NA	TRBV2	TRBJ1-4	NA	CASSQEEQRRSEKLFF	TGTGCCAGCAGTCAGGAAGAGCAGAGACGGAGCGAAAAACTGTTTTTT
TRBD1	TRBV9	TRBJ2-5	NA	CASSPGDRGSETQYF	TGTGCCAGCAGCCCGGGGGACAGGGGTTCAGAGACCCAGTACTTC
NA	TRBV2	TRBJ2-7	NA	CAVSGGSNSYEQYF	TGTGCCGTATCCGGAGGAAGTAACTCCTACGAGCAGTACTTC
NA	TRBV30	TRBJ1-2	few	CAWSVSLGSSYGYTF	TGTGCCTGGAGTGTATCTCTGGGTTCGAGCTATGGCTACACCTTC
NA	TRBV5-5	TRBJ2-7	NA	CASSLASVTYEQYF	TGTGCCAGCAGCTTGGCCTCGGTAACCTACGAGCAGTACTTC
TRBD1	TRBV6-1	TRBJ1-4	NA	CASTRGLSNEKLFF	TGTGCCAGCACCAGGGGGCTATCTAATGAAAAACTGTTTTTT
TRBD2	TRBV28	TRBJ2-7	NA	CASSLAGVSEQYF	TGTGCCAGCAGTTTGGCGGGGGTCAGCGAGCAGTACTTC
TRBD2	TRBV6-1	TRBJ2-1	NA	CASSEGLLAGFSYEQFF	TGTGCCAGCAGTGAAGGATTACTAGCGGGATTCTCCTATGAGCAGTTCTTC
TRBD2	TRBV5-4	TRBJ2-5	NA	CASSVRLAGGETQYF	TGTGCCAGCAGCGTAAGACTAGCGGGAGGTGAGACCCAGTACTTC
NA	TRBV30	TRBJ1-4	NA	CAWSVPGDPSSEKLFF	TGTGCCTGGAGTGTACCCGGGGACCCTAGCTCGGAAAAACTGTTTTTT
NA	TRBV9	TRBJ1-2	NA	CASSVAQGKGYGYTF	TGTGCCAGCAGCGTAGCTCAGGGGAAGGGCTATGGCTACACCTTC
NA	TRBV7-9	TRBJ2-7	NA	CASSSRSRGGVYEQYF	TGTGCCAGCAGCTCACGGTCGAGAGGGGGAGTGTACGAGCAGTACTTC
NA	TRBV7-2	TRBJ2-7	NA	CASSLISYEQYF	TGTGCCAGCAGTTTAATCTCCTACGAGCAGTACTTC
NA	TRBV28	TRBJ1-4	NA	CASSERGPTTNEKLFF	TGTGCCAGCAGTGAACGAGGCCCAACAACTAATGAAAAACTGTTTTTT
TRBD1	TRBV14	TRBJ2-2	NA	CASSQDTGVSYGELFF	TGTGCCAGCAGCCAAGATACAGGGGTTTCATACGGGGAGCTGTTTTTT
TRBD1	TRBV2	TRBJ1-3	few	CASSGTGSGNTIYF	TGTGCCAGCAGTGGGACAGGATCTGGAAACACCATATATTTT
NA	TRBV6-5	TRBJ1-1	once	CASSPPYMNTEAFF	TGTGCCAGCAGTCCCCCCTACATGAACACTGAAGCTTTCTTT
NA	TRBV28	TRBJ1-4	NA	CASRSQGIANEKLFF	TGTGCCAGCAGATCGCAGGGTATAGCTAATGAAAAACTGTTTTTT
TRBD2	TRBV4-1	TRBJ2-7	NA	CASSQVIPLAGAMSYEQYF	TGCGCCAGCAGCCAAGTTATTCCCCTAGCGGGGGCCATGTCCTACGAGCAGTACTTC
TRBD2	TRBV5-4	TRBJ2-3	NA	CASSLTSGGPDTQYF	TGTGCCAGCAGCTTGACTAGCGGGGGACCAGATACGCAGTATTTT
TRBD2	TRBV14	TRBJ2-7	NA	CASSRLAVYEQYF	TGTGCCAGCAGCCGACTAGCGGTCTACGAGCAGTACTTC
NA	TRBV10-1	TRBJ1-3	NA	CASNVDRYRVGNTIYF	TGCGCCAGCAACGTCGACAGATATCGAGTTGGAAACACCATATATTTT
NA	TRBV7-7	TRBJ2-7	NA	CASSRDIGYEQYF	TGTGCTAGCAGCCGTGACATCGGCTACGAGCAGTACTTC
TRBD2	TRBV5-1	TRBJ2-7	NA	CASSSAERGNYEQYF	TGCGCCAGCAGCTCTGCGGAGCGGGGTAACTACGAGCAGTACTTC
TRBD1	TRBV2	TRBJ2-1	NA	CASTQDQGVHEQFF	TGTGCCAGCACACAGGACCAGGGGGTCCATGAGCAGTTCTTC